What follows are 7 T cell receptor beta chains derived from one specimen sequenced in a study of metastatic and nonmetastatic thyroid tumors. Thyroid surgery was performed in patients who had received no treatment beforehand. TCRdb re-clonotyped the PCR reads via MiXCR. The profile covers 14,000 to 15,000 clones, with around 4% appearing a single time and 25% to 30% taken by the ten largest. Specimen: tumor tissue. The receptors shown here come from a female donor with papillary thyroid cancer or a benign thyroid nodule (not recorded which). Some clones in this sample may be carry-over from other donors' samples.

The V and J genes are TRBV20-1 and TRBJ2-7; TRBD2 matches at 9 bases. CDR1 DFQATT and CDR2 SNEGSKA come from the germline V gene (reference sequence). Trimming removed 4 bases from V and 3 bases from J; junction bases left unmatched: 1. The CDR3 is 12 residues long. The CDR3 loop reads CSATTSGYEQYF. Here the CDR3 DNA reads TGCAGTGCTACGACTAGCGGCTACGAGCAGTACTTC.

The sample holds a few counts of this clone. The chain combines TRBV15 with TRBJ2-7, with 9 bases fitting TRBD1. The CDR3 has 13 amino acids. The V segment lost 9 bases and the J segment 3 bases; nucleotides outside the gene matches: 6. Germline lookup yields CDR1 LNHNV and CDR2 YYDKDF (reference sequence). CDR3 DNA sequence: TGTGCCACTGGGACAGGGTTAAACTACGAGCAGTACTTC. Protein product: CATGTGLNYEQYF.

This clone has only a few counts. The CDR3 sequence is CDESGRAGANVLTF. As DNA, the CDR3 is TGTGACGAAAGCGGTAGGGCTGGGGCCAACGTCCTGACTTTC. This chain uses TRBV7-3 with TRBJ2-6; tentatively, D is TRBD2 (5 bases). The CDR3 sequence is 14 residues long. Germline lookup yields CDR1 SGHTA and CDR2 FQGTGA.

This clone was detected a few times. V usage is TRBV6-1 and J usage is TRBJ1-5; D is ambiguous. V was pared by 4 bases and J by 0 bases, with 16 bases between. Germline V CDR1 and CDR2: MNHNS, SASEGT. This CDR3 has 17 residues. CDR3 sequence: CASSAIQGRNSNQPQHF. In DNA, the CDR3 is TGTGCCAGCAGTGCAATTCAAGGAAGGAATAGCAATCAGCCCCAGCATTTT.

This clone was recorded a few times. The chain's CDR3 is CASSYSTSTDTQYF. CDR3 in DNA: TGTGCCAGCAGTTACTCGACTAGCACAGATACGCAGTATTTT. V and J are TRBV6-2 or TRBV6-3 and TRBJ2-3; D remains ambiguous. The V end was cut by 0 bases, the J end by 0 bases, with 4 bases between. CDR3 length: 14 amino acids. Per germline, CDR1 MNHEY and CDR2 SVGEGT.

Sample share makes this clone medium-sized. The J gene is TRBJ2-7, the V gene TRBV7-3; D tentatively reads TRBD1 or TRBD2 (5 bases each). Trimming pared 2 bases from V and 7 bases from J, leaving 21 bases between. CDR3 size: 16 residues. Germline V gene sequence: CDR1 SGHTA, CDR2 FQGTGA. The CDR3 spells CASSLFREGLLREQYF. The CDR3 nucleotides read TGTGCCAGCAGCTTATTCCGTGAGGGGTTATTGAGGGAGCAGTACTTC.

This clone was counted between two and nine times. The genes are TRBV10-3 and TRBJ2-7, with TRBD1 as a possible D gene (5 bases). Trimming removed 3 bases at V and 2 bases at J, with 14 bases between. The CDR3 is 15 amino acids. Germline V gives CDR1 ENHRY, CDR2 SYGVKD. CDR3 amino acids: CAISELQGAAYEQYF. The DNA for the CDR3 is TGTGCCATCAGTGAATTGCAGGGCGCAGCCTACGAGCAGTACTTC.